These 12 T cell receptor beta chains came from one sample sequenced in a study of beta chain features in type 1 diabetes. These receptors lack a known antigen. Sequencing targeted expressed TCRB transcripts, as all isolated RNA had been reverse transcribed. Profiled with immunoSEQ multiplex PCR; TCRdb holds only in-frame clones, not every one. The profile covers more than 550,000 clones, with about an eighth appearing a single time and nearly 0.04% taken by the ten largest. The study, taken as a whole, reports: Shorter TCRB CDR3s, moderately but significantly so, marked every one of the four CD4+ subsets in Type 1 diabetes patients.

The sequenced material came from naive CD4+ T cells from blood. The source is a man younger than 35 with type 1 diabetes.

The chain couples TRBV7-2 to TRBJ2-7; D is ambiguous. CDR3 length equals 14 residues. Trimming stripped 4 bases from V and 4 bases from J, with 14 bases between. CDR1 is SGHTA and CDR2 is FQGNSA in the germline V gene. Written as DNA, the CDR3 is TGTGCCAGCAGCTCCCGTTCCCGATCGTACGAGCAGTACTTC. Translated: CASSSRSRSYEQYF.

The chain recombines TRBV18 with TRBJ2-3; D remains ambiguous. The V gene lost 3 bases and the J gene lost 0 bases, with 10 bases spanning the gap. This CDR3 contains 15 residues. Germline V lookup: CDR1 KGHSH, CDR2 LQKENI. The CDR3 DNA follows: TGTGCCAGCTCACCCAATCGAGCTAGCACAGATACGCAGTATTTT. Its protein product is CASSPNRASTDTQYF.

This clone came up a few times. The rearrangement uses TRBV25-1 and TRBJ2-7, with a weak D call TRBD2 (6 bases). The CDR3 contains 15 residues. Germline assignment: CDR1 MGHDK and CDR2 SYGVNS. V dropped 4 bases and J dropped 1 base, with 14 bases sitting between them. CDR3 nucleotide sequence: TGTGCCAGCAGTGGCGCGGGGTCCCTTTCCTACGAGCAGTACTTC. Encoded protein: CASSGAGSLSYEQYF.

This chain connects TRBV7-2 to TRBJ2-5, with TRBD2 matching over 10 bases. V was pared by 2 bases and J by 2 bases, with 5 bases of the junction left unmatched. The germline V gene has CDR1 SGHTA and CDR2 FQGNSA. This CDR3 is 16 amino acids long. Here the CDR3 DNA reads TGTGCCAGCAGCTTAAGACTAGCGGGCGTTCAAGAGACCCAGTACTTC. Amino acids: CASSLRLAGVQETQYF.

This chain's CDR3 is CASSVTGQGYGYTF. In nucleotides, the CDR3 is TGTGCCAGCAGCGTAACTGGACAGGGGTATGGCTACACCTTC. The chain employs TRBV9 and TRBJ1-2, with 9 bases fitting TRBD1. With 1 base clipped from V and 5 bases from J, the junction kept 3 bases outside the gene matches. The CDR3 consists of 14 residues. Germline CDR1 is SGDLS and CDR2 is YYNGEE.

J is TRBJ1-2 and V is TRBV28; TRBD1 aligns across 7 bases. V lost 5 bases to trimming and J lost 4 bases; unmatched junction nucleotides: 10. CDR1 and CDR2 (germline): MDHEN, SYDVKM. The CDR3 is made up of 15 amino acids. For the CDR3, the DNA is TGTGCCAGCAGTCTAGGACAGGCGACCAGCTATGGCTACACCTTC. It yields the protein CASSLGQATSYGYTF.

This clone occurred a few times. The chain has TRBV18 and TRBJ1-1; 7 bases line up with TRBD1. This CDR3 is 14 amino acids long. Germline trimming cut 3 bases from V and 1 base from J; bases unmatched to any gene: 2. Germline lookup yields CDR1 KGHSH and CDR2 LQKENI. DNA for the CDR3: TGTGCCAGCTCACCCACAGGGGAGAACACTGAAGCTTTCTTT. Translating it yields CASSPTGENTEAFF.

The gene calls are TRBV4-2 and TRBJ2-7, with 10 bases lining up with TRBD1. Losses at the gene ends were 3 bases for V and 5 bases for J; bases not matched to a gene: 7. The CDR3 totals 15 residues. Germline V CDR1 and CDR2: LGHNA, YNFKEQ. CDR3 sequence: CASSHPGTGDDEQYF. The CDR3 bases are TGTGCCAGCAGCCATCCCGGGACAGGGGATGACGAGCAGTACTTC.

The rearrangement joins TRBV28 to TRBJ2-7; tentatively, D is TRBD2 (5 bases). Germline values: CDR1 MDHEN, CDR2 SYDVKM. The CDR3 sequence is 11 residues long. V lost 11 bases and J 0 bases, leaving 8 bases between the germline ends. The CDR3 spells CAAADSYEQYF. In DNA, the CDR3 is TGTGCCGCAGCGGACTCCTACGAGCAGTACTTC.

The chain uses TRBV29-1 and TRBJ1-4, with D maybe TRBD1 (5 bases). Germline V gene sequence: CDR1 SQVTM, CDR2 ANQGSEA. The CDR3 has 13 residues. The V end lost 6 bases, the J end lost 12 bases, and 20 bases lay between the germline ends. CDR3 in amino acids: CSVGGNLGVQLFF. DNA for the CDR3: TGCAGCGTCGGGGGGAACCTGGGGGTACAACTGTTTTTT.

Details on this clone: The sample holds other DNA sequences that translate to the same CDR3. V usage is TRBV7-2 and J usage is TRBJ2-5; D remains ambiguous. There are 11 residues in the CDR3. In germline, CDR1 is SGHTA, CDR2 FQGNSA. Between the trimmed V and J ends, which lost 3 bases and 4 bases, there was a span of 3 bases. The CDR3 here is CASSLVETQYF. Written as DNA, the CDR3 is TGTGCCAGCAGCTTGGTAGAGACCCAGTACTTC.

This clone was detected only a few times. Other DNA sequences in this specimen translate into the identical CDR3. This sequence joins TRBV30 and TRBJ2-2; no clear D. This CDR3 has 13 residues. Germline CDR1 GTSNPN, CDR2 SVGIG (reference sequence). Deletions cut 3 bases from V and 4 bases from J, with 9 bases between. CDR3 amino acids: CAWSPQSTGELFF. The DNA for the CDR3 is TGTGCCTGGAGCCCACAGAGCACCGGGGAGCTGTTTTTT.